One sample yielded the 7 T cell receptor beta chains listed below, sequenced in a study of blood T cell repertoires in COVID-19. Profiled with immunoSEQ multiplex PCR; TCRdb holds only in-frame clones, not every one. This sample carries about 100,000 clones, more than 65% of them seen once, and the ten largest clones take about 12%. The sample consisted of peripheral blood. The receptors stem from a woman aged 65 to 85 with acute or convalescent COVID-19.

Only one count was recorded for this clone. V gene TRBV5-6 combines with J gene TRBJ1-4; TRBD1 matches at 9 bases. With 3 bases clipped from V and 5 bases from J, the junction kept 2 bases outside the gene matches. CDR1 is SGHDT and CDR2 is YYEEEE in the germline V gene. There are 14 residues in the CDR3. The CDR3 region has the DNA TGTGCCAGCAGCTACGGGACAGGGAATGAAAAACTGTTTTTT. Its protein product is CASSYGTGNEKLFF.

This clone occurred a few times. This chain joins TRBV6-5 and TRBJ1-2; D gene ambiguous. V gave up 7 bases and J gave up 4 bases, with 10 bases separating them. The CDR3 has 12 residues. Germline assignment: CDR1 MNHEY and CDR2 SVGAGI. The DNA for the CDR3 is TGTGCCAGCACTGGACTCCTCTATGGCTACACCTTC. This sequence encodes CASTGLLYGYTF.

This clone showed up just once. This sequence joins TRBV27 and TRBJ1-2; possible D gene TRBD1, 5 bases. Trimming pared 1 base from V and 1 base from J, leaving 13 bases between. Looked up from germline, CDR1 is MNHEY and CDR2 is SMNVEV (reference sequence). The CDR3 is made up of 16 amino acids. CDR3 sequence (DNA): TGTGCCAGCAGTTTATTATCAGGGTCTCGTAACTATGGCTACACCTTC. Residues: CASSLLSGSRNYGYTF.

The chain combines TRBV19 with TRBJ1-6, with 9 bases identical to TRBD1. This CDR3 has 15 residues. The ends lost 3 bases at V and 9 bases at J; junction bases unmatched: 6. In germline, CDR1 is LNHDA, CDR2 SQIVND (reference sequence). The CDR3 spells CASSISGTGTSPLHF. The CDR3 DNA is TGTGCCAGTAGTATCTCCGGGACAGGGACTTCACCCCTCCACTTT.

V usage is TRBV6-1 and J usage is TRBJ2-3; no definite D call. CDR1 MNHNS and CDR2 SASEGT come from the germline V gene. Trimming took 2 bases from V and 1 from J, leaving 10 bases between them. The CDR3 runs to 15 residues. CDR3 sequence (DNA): TGTGCCAGCAGTGAAAGCCGTTCGGGCACAGATACGCAGTATTTT. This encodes CASSESRSGTDTQYF.

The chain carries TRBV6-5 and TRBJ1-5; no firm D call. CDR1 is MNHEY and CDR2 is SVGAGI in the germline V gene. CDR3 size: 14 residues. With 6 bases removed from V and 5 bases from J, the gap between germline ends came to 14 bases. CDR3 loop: CASRPGGSYQPQHF. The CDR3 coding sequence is TGTGCCAGCAGACCCGGAGGCTCCTATCAGCCCCAGCATTTT.

CDR3 nucleotides: TGTGCCAGCAGCTCCTCCATCGGGGGGTACACCGGGGAGCTGTTTTTT. Translating it yields CASSSSIGGYTGELFF. J is TRBJ2-2 and V is TRBV7-3, with 7 bases matching TRBD2. Trimming removed 4 bases from V and 3 bases from J; junction bases left unmatched: 8. Germline CDR1 and CDR2: SGHTA and FQGTGA. The CDR3 loop spans 16 amino acids.